This T cell receptor (beta chain) was found in a study of CD8 T cells in ankylosing spondylitis. The study, taken as a whole, reports: The study looked at matched synovial fluid samples from ankylosing spondylitis patients. Disease-linked clones were reported to be significantly enriched there. Several highly homologous variants made up a TCR beta motif, and this motif appeared characteristic of ankylosing spondylitis blood. Clones linked to the disease showed a CD8+ phenotype. They occurred at relatively low frequencies in peripheral blood.

In this sample, this clonotype turned up many times. The target antigen is unknown. The CDR3 covers 15 residues. Germline values: CDR1 SGHRS, CDR2 YFSETQ. Trimming took off 0 bases at V and 3 bases at J, with 13 bases between the two ends. Quantitative molecular-barcoded 5'-RACE generated the TCR beta libraries. TCRdb re-derived calls from the 5' RACE reads in MiXCR, one entry per CDR3 protein. Found here are more than 100,000 distinct CDR3 sequences, 15% to 20% of them singletons; the top ten hold 33%. The sequence derives from a male donor with ankylosing spondylitis. V is TRBV5-1 and J is TRBJ2-7; D perhaps matches TRBD1 (6 bases). The sequenced material came from blood, either unsorted or a sorted T cell fraction (not recorded which). CDR3 sequence: CASSLEGTTSYEQYF. CDR3 nucleotide sequence: TGCGCCAGCAGCTTGGAGGGGACAACAAGCTACGAGCAGTACTTC.